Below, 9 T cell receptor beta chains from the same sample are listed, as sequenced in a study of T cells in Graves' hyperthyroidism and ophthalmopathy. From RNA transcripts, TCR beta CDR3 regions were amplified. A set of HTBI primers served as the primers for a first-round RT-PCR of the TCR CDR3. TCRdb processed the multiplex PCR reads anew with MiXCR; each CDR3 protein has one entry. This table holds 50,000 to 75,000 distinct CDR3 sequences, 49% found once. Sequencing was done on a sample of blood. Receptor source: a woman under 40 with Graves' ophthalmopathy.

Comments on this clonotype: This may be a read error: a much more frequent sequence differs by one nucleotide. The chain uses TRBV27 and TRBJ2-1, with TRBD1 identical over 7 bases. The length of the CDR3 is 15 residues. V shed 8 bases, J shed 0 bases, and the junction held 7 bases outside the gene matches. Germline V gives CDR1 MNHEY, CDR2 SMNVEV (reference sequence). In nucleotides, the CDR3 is TGTGCCAGCGGCAAGACAGGGAGCTCCTACAATGAGCAGTTCTTC. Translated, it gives CASGKTGSSYNEQFF.

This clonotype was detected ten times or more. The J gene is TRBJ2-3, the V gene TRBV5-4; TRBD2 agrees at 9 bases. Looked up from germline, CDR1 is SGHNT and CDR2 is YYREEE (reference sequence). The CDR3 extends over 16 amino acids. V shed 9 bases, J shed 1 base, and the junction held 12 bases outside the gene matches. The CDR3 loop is CAIYAGGLSGTDTQYF. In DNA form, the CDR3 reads TGTGCCATTTATGCGGGAGGGCTCTCGGGCACAGATACGCAGTATTTT. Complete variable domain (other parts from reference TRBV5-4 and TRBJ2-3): ETGVTQSPTHLIKTRGQQVTLRCSSQSGHNTVSWYQQALGQGPQFIFQYYREEENGRGNFPPRFSGLQFPNYSSELNVNALELDDSALYLCAIYAGGLSGTDTQYFGPGTRLTVL.

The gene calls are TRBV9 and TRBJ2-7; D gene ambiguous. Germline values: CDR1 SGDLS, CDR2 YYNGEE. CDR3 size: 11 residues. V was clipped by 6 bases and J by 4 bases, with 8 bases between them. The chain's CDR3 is CASKERYEQYF. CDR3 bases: TGTGCCAGCAAGGAAAGATACGAGCAGTACTTC.

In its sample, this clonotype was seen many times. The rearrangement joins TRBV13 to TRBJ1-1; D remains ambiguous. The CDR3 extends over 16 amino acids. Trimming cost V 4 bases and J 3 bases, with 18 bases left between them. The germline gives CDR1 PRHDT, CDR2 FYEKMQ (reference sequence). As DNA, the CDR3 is TGTGCCAGCAGCTCAGCCTTGGGAGCCCGATACACTGAAGCTTTCTTT. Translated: CASSSALGARYTEAFF.

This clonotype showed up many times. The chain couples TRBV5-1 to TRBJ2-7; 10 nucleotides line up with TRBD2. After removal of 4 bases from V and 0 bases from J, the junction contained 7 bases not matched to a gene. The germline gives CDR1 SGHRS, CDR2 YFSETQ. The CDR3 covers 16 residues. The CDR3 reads CASSPSGGGNSYEQYF. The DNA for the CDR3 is TGCGCCAGCAGCCCCAGCGGGGGGGGAAACTCCTACGAGCAGTACTTC.

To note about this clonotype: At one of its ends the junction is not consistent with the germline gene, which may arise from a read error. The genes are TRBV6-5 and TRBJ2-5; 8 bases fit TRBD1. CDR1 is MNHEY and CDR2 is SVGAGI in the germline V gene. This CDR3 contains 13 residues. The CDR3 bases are TGTGCCAGCAGGGTGACAGGGGTAGAGGCCCAGTACTTC. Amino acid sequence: CASRVTGVEAQYF.

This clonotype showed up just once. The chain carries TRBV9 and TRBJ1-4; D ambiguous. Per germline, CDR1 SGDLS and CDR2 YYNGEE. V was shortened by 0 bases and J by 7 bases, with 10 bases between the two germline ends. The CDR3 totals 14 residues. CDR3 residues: CASSVEAGGEKLFF. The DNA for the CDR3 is TGTGCCAGCAGCGTAGAAGCGGGAGGTGAAAAACTGTTTTTT.

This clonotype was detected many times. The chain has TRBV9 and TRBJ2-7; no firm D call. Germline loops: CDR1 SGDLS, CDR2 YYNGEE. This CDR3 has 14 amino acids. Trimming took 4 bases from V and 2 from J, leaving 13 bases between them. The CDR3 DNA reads TGTGCCAGCAGCCCCCCGTCGGTCCCCTACGAGCAGTACTTC. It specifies CASSPPSVPYEQYF.

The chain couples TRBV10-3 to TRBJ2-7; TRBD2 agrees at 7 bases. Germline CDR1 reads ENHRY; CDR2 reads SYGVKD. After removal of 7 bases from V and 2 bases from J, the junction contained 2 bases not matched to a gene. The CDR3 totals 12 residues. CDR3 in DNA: TGTGCCATCATCCGGGGGGCCTACGAGCAGTACTTC. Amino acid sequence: CAIIRGAYEQYF.